This TCR beta chain was documented in a study of patients and donors after allogeneic stem cell transplantation. Each CDR3 protein gets one entry after TCRdb re-called the RT-PCR reads with MiXCR. The table includes some 880,000 distinct CDR3 sequences, roughly 18% detected once. This receptor was taken from a human donor who was either an allogeneic HSCT recipient or a stem cell or donor lymphocyte infusion donor (not recorded which). It is not recorded whose cells these are; they may come from a transplant donor. The sequenced sample was blood, either unsorted or a sorted T cell fraction (not recorded which).

This chain's CDR3 is CSAQDTGFRVEAFF. In DNA form, the CDR3 reads TGCAGTGCTCAAGACACGGGTTTCCGGGTAGAAGCTTTCTTT. The gene calls are TRBV20-1 and TRBJ1-1; D unresolved. The CDR3 spans 14 residues. The germline CDR1 and CDR2 sequences are DFQATT and SNEGSKA (reference sequence). The V gene lost 5 bases and the J gene lost 8 bases, with 21 bases spanning the gap.